The 30 T cell receptor beta chains below come from one sample, sequenced in a study of T cell responses to AZD1222 COVID-19 vaccine. The data were produced by immunoSEQ multiplex PCR, yet TCRdb's version contains in-frame clones alone and is incomplete. The sample holds 150,000 to 170,000 clones, 90% seen once. Sequencing used peripheral blood, obtained on day 0 of AZD1222 vaccination. The receptors originated from an adult in good health.

The V gene is TRBV18, the J gene TRBJ2-1; 7 positions match TRBD2. Per the germline V gene, CDR1 is KGHSH and CDR2 is LQKENI. The junction had 14 bases not matched to a gene; V was cut back by 6 bases and J by 0 bases. This CDR3 comprises 18 residues. CDR3 in amino acids: CASSPTSLKASSYNEQFF. CDR3 DNA sequence: TGTGCCAGCTCCCCGACTAGCCTAAAGGCGAGCTCCTACAATGAGCAGTTCTTC.

The V and J genes are TRBV27 and TRBJ2-7; possible D gene TRBD1, 6 bases. V lost 5 bases to trimming and J lost 4 bases, with 12 bases between them. In germline, CDR1 is MNHEY, CDR2 SMNVEV (reference sequence). The CDR3 covers 13 residues. CDR3 protein: CASSMTGYYEQYF. The CDR3 coding sequence is TGTGCCAGCAGTATGACAGGCTATTACGAGCAGTACTTC.

The V gene is TRBV20-1, the J gene TRBJ1-6; no reliable D call. This CDR3 contains 11 residues. Germline CDR1 and CDR2: DFQATT and SNEGSKA (reference sequence). Between the trimmed V and J ends, which lost 6 bases and 7 bases, there was a span of 7 bases. This CDR3 is CSALLNSPLHF. CDR3 bases: TGCAGTGCCCTATTAAATTCACCCCTCCACTTT.

The genes are TRBV5-1 and TRBJ1-1; D gene ambiguous. The V end lost 0 bases, the J end lost 6 bases, and 18 bases lay between the germline ends. The germline gives CDR1 SGHRS, CDR2 YFSETQ. The CDR3 loop spans 16 amino acids. The CDR3 region has the DNA TGCGCCAGCAGCTTGGGCCGGGTCGGGATTGGGGCTGAAGCTTTCTTT. Its translation is CASSLGRVGIGAEAFF.

The rearrangement uses TRBV5-1 and TRBJ2-1; D gene unclear. From germline, CDR1 is SGHRS and CDR2 YFSETQ. V dropped 4 bases and J dropped 5 bases, with 4 bases sitting between them. The CDR3 runs to 11 residues. CDR3 sequence reads: CASSRNNEQFF. The CDR3, as DNA: TGCGCCAGCAGCAGGAACAATGAGCAGTTCTTC.

The rearrangement joins TRBV5-6 to TRBJ2-5, with D maybe TRBD1 (6 bases). The CDR3 has 14 residues. V lost 2 bases and J lost 5, with 13 bases in between. The V gene's germline CDR1 is SGHDT and CDR2 YYEEEE. This CDR3 reads CASSLKTGAETQYF. CDR3 DNA: TGTGCCAGCAGCTTAAAGACAGGAGCCGAGACCCAGTACTTC.

The chain couples TRBV11-3 to TRBJ1-1, with D uncertain. Germline CDR1 reads SGHNT; CDR2 reads YENEEA. Trimming took 1 base from V and 3 from J, leaving 12 bases between them. The CDR3 is 15 amino acids. CDR3 DNA: TGTGCCAGCAGCTTAGGCGGGCGCCGAGACACTGAAGCTTTCTTT. This translates into CASSLGGRRDTEAFF.

This clone was detected once. This chain links TRBV7-8 with TRBJ1-6; D gene unclear. V gave up 1 base and J gave up 9 bases, with 10 bases separating them. This CDR3 has 14 residues. Germline CDR1 and CDR2: SGHVS and FQNEAQ. CDR3 loop: CASSLDMGSSPLHF. DNA for the CDR3: TGTGCCAGCAGCTTAGACATGGGGAGTTCACCCCTCCACTTT.

The rearrangement uses TRBV3-1 (or the pseudogene TRBV3-2) and TRBJ1-4, with 7 nucleotides matching TRBD1. The CDR3 has 14 residues. The germline V gene has CDR1 LGHDT and CDR2 YNNKEL (reference sequence). After removal of 7 bases from V and 3 bases from J, the junction contained 5 bases not matched to a gene. The CDR3 sequence is CASTQGVSNEKLFF. The CDR3 bases are TGTGCCAGCACCCAGGGGGTGTCTAATGAAAAACTGTTTTTT.

This rearrangement joins TRBV9 to TRBJ2-1; D is undetermined. The V end was cut by 7 bases, the J end by 0 bases, with 5 bases between. Germline loops: CDR1 SGDLS, CDR2 YYNGEE. CDR3 length: 12 residues. The CDR3 DNA is TGTGCCAGCGGGGACTCCTACAATGAGCAGTTCTTC. It codes for CASGDSYNEQFF.

J is TRBJ2-7 and V is TRBV7-9; perhaps TRBD1 as D (6 bases). Trimming pared 5 bases from V and 0 bases from J, leaving 14 bases between. CDR1 SEHNR and CDR2 FQNEAQ come from the germline V gene (reference sequence). The CDR3 is 15 amino acids. The CDR3 nucleotides read TGTGCCAGCAGCAAACGGGACACCAACTCCTACGAGCAGTACTTC. Translating gives CASSKRDTNSYEQYF. Full variable domain (missing parts from reference TRBV7-9 and TRBJ2-7): DTGVSQNPRHKITKRGQNVTFRCDPISEHNRLYWYRQTLGQGPEFLTYFQNEAQLEKSRLLSDRFSAERPKGSFSTLEIQRTEQGDSAMYLCASSKRDTNSYEQYFGPGTRLTVT.

As for this clone: The same CDR3 arises from other DNA sequences in this sample as well. V gene TRBV29-1 combines with J gene TRBJ1-5, with D perhaps TRBD1 (5 bases). This CDR3 spans 14 amino acids. The germline V gene has CDR1 SQVTM and CDR2 ANQGSEA. The V end lost 4 bases, the J end lost 0 bases, and 10 bases lay between the germline ends. The CDR3 DNA reads as TGCAGCGTTGGGACACGGAATAGCAATCAGCCCCAGCATTTT. This codes for CSVGTRNSNQPQHF. The variable domain in full, with the rest retrieved from reference TRBV29-1 and TRBJ1-5, is SAVISQKPSRDICQRGTSLTIQCQVDSQVTMMFWYRQQPGQSLTLIATANQGSEATYESGFVIDKFPISRPNLTFSTLTVSNMSPEDSSIYLCSVGTRNSNQPQHFGDGTRLSIL.

This clone has just one count. The rearrangement links TRBV27 to TRBJ2-3; D gene ambiguous. The V end lost 6 bases, the J end lost 3 bases, and 4 bases lay between the germline ends. Per germline, CDR1 MNHEY and CDR2 SMNVEV (reference sequence). This CDR3 is 11 amino acids long. The CDR3 DNA reads as TGTGCCAGCAGACTGACAGATACGCAGTATTTT. Its protein product is CASRLTDTQYF.

The chain combines TRBV7-3 with TRBJ2-2; D call uncertain. The V gene's germline CDR1 is SGHTA and CDR2 FQGTGA. The CDR3 sequence is 16 residues long. The V end was cut by 2 bases, the J end by 2 bases, with 12 bases between. CDR3 residues: CASSLGSSSNTGELFF. The CDR3 coding sequence is TGTGCCAGCAGCTTAGGAAGTAGTAGCAACACCGGGGAGCTGTTTTTT.

The sample holds one count of this clone. The chain carries TRBV4-3 and TRBJ2-7, with D tentatively TRBD1 or TRBD2 (6 bases each). Germline CDR1 and CDR2: LGHNA and YSLEER. The CDR3 runs to 17 residues. The germline V and J ends were trimmed by 0 bases and 2 bases, with 17 bases remaining between them. CDR3 region: CASSQDLWGAGPYEQYF. The CDR3 DNA reads as TGCGCCAGCAGCCAAGATTTGTGGGGGGCCGGACCCTACGAGCAGTACTTC.

CDR3 sequence: CASTVRQGGAYEQYF. DNA of the CDR3: TGTGCCAGCACCGTACGGCAGGGGGGAGCCTACGAGCAGTACTTC. This chain uses TRBV11-3 with TRBJ2-7, with a weak D call TRBD1 (7 bases). Germline loops: CDR1 SGHNT, CDR2 YENEEA. Trimming removed 7 bases at V and 2 bases at J, with 18 bases between. This CDR3 contains 15 residues.

This chain uses TRBV6-2 or TRBV6-3 with TRBJ1-2; no definite D call. With 5 bases removed from V and 8 bases from J, the gap between germline ends came to 15 bases. This CDR3 has 13 amino acids. Germline CDR1 is MNHEY and CDR2 is SVGEGT. This CDR3 is CASSRDGLGGYTF. The CDR3 DNA sequence: TGTGCCAGCAGTCGAGACGGCCTAGGAGGCTACACCTTC.

The chain carries TRBV7-3 and TRBJ2-1; the D gene is possibly TRBD2 (5 bases). This CDR3 is 13 amino acids long. Germline V gene lookup returns CDR1 SGHTA and CDR2 FQGTGA. Trimming took off 6 bases at V and 10 bases at J, with 16 bases between the two ends. This CDR3 reads CASSRGSSAEQFF. Written as DNA, the CDR3 is TGTGCCAGCAGTCGAGGGAGTAGCGCAGAGCAGTTCTTC.

The chain links TRBV6-5 to TRBJ1-5; D is uncertain. The germline V gene encodes CDR1 MNHEY and CDR2 SVGAGI. V was cut by 2 bases and J by 0 bases, with 11 bases left in between. The CDR3 runs to 16 residues. The CDR3 here is CASSYGQAYSNQPQHF. Written as DNA, the CDR3 is TGTGCCAGCAGTTACGGGCAGGCCTATAGCAATCAGCCCCAGCATTTT.

V is TRBV5-4 and J is TRBJ2-5, with 7 bases identical to TRBD1. CDR1 and CDR2 (germline): SGHNT, YYREEE (reference sequence). V was clipped by 0 bases and J by 10 bases; unmatched bases: 3. The CDR3 has 12 amino acids. DNA of the CDR3: TGTGCCAGCAGCTTGGACAGGGGTGGCCAGTACTTC. It codes for CASSLDRGGQYF.

The chain carries TRBV5-4 and TRBJ2-7; 10 positions match TRBD1. Germline lookup yields CDR1 SGHNT and CDR2 YYREEE (reference sequence). This CDR3 has 14 residues. Losses at the gene ends were 5 bases for V and 5 bases for J; bases not matched to a gene: 7. The CDR3 coding sequence is TGTGCCAGCAGAGGGACAGGGGAAATTCACGAGCAGTACTTC. This codes for CASRGTGEIHEQYF.

The chain links TRBV27 to TRBJ2-5; maybe TRBD2 (6 bases). The length of the CDR3 is 14 residues. The V end lost 5 bases, the J end lost 2 bases, and 12 bases lay between the germline ends. The germline gives CDR1 MNHEY, CDR2 SMNVEV (reference sequence). The CDR3 protein is CASSRGTPQETQYF. The CDR3 region has the DNA TGTGCCAGCAGTCGGGGGACGCCTCAAGAGACCCAGTACTTC.

This chain connects TRBV6-2 or TRBV6-3 to TRBJ2-7; D not resolved. Trimming cost V 4 bases and J 1 base, with 14 bases left between them. Germline V gives CDR1 MNHEY, CDR2 SVGEGT. The CDR3 has 15 amino acids. For the CDR3, the DNA is TGTGCCAGCAGTTCTACGCCCATTAGGTCCTACGAGCAGTACTTC. This gives the protein CASSSTPIRSYEQYF.

The chain carries TRBV7-2 and TRBJ1-1; D unresolved. CDR1 SGHTA and CDR2 FQGNSA come from the germline V gene. The CDR3 runs to 13 residues. Trimming cost V 3 bases and J 1 base, with 6 bases left between them. The CDR3 region is CASSFSENTEAFF. In DNA, the CDR3 is TGTGCCAGCAGCTTTTCTGAGAACACTGAAGCTTTCTTT.

This chain uses TRBV7-9 with TRBJ1-5; 7 nucleotides agree with TRBD1. Germline V lookup: CDR1 SEHNR, CDR2 FQNEAQ (reference sequence). With V trimmed by 2 bases and J by 5 bases, 0 bases remained unmatched. The CDR3 extends over 13 amino acids. The CDR3 is CASSLQGDQPQHF. The CDR3 bases are TGTGCCAGCAGCTTACAGGGGGATCAGCCCCAGCATTTT.

This clone was detected a few times. The chain is built from TRBV25-1 and TRBJ2-7; unclear D gene. Germline CDR1 MGHDK, CDR2 SYGVNS. This CDR3 region has 13 residues. V lost 6 bases, J lost 2 bases, and 11 bases lay in between. CDR3 sequence reads: CASRSVKTYEQYF. For the CDR3, the DNA is TGTGCCAGCAGAAGCGTAAAAACCTACGAGCAGTACTTC.

The rearrangement joins TRBV30 to TRBJ2-3; 9 bases fit TRBD1. The CDR3 totals 15 residues. V shed 0 bases, J shed 4 bases, and the junction held 5 bases outside the gene matches. Germline loops: CDR1 GTSNPN, CDR2 SVGIG (reference sequence). The CDR3 DNA follows: TGTGCCTGGAGTGTACAGGGGGCAGTGGCAGATACGCAGTATTTT. Protein: CAWSVQGAVADTQYF. The variable domain in full, completed from reference TRBV30 and TRBJ2-3, reads SQTIHQWPATLVQPVGSPLSLECTVEGTSNPNLYWYRQAAGRGLQLLFYSVGIGQISSEVPQNLSASRPQDRQFILSSKKLLLSDSGFYLCAWSVQGAVADTQYFGPGTRLTVL.

This chain uses TRBV29-1 with TRBJ2-6, with 7 positions matching TRBD1. CDR1 and CDR2 (germline): SQVTM, ANQGSEA. V lost 4 bases, J lost 2 bases, and 5 bases stayed unmatched. This CDR3 has 15 residues. The CDR3 nucleotides read TGCAGCGTTGGACAGGGATTGACTGGGGCCAACGTCCTGACTTTC. It specifies CSVGQGLTGANVLTF.

V usage is TRBV5-6 and J usage is TRBJ1-1; D gene unclear. The CDR3 has 16 residues. Germline V lookup: CDR1 SGHDT, CDR2 YYEEEE. The germline V and J ends were trimmed by 0 bases and 3 bases, with 15 bases remaining between them. CDR3 sequence reads: CASSLALVDWDTEAFF. The DNA for the CDR3 is TGTGCCAGCAGCTTGGCGTTGGTCGACTGGGACACTGAAGCTTTCTTT.

The chain recombines TRBV29-1 with TRBJ1-1, with 7 nucleotides matching TRBD1. The V gene's germline CDR1 is SQVTM and CDR2 ANQGSEA. The CDR3 contains 15 residues. After removal of 4 bases from V and 1 base from J, the junction contained 9 bases not matched to a gene. CDR3 sequence reads: CSVGGPTGQNTEAFF. The CDR3 coding sequence is TGCAGCGTTGGGGGCCCGACAGGGCAGAACACTGAAGCTTTCTTT.